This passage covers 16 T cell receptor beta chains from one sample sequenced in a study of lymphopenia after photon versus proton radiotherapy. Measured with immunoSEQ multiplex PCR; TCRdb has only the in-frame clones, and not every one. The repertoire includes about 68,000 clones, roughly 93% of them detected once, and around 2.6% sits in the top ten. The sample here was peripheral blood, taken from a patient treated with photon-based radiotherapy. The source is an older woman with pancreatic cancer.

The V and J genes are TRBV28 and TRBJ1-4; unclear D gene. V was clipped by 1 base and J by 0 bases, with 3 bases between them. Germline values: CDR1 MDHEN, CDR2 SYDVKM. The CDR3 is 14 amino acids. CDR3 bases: TGTGCCAGCAGTTTATCAGCAACTAATGAAAAACTGTTTTTT. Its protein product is CASSLSATNEKLFF.

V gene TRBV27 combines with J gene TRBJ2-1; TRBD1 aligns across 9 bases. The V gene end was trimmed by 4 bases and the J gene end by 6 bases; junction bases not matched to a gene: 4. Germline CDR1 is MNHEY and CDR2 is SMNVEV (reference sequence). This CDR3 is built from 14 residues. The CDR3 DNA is TGTGCCAGCAGTTATTTGACAGGGGGCAATGAGCAGTTCTTC. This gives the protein CASSYLTGGNEQFF.

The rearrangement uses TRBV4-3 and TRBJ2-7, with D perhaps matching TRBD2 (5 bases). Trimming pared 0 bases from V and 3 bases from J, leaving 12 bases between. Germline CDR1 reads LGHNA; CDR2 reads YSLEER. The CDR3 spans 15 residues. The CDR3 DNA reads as TGCGCCAGCAGCCAAGACGTTGGCCGGGGCTACGAGCAGTACTTC. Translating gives CASSQDVGRGYEQYF.

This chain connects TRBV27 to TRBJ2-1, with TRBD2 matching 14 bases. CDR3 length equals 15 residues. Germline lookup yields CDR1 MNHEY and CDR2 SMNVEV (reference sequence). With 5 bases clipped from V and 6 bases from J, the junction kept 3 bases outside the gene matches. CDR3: CASSGLAGGLNEQFF. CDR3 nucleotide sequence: TGTGCCAGCAGTGGACTAGCGGGAGGTCTCAATGAGCAGTTCTTC.

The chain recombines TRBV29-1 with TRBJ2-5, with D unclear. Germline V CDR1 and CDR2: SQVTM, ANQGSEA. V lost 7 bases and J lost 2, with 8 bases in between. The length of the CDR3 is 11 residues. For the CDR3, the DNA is TGCAGCGGGACCAAACAAGAGACCCAGTACTTC. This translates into CSGTKQETQYF.

As DNA, the CDR3 is TGTGCCAGCAGTATCATAGGGGAAGAGACCCAGTACTTC. Translated: CASSIIGEETQYF. This chain links TRBV6-1 with TRBJ2-5, with a tentative D call TRBD1 (5 bases). V was clipped by 5 bases and J by 3 bases, with 10 bases between them. Germline V gene sequence: CDR1 MNHNS, CDR2 SASEGT. The CDR3 spans 13 residues.

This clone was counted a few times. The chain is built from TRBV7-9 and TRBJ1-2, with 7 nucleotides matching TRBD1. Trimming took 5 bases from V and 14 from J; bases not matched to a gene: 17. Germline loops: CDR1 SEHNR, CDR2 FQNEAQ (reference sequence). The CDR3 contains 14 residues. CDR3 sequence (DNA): TGTGCCAGCAGCCGAGCCGCCACAGGGGCCCTATCTACCTTC. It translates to CASSRAATGALSTF. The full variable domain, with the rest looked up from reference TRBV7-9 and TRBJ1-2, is DTGVSQNPRHKITKRGQNVTFRCDPISEHNRLYWYRQTLGQGPEFLTYFQNEAQLEKSRLLSDRFSAERPKGSFSTLEIQRTEQGDSAMYLCASSRAATGALSTFGSGTRLTVV.

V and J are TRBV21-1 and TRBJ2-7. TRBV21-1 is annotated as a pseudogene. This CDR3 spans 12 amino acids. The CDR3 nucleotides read TGTGCCAGCAGCAAGTCGACCCACGAGCAGTACTTC. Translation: CASSKSTHEQYF.

This CDR3 is CASSSSGRSGYEQYF. Written as DNA, the CDR3 is TGTGCCAGCAGCAGTAGCGGGAGGAGCGGTTACGAGCAGTACTTC. The rearrangement links TRBV5-4 to TRBJ2-7; 10 positions agree with TRBD2. The length of the CDR3 is 15 residues. The ends lost 4 bases at V and 4 bases at J; junction bases unmatched: 8. CDR1 and CDR2 (germline): SGHNT, YYREEE (reference sequence).

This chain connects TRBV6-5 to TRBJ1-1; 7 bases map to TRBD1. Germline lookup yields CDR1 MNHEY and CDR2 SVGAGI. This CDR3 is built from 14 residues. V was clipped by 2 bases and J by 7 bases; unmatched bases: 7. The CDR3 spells CASSYKPTGLEAFF. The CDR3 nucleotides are TGTGCCAGCAGTTACAAACCGACAGGGCTTGAAGCTTTCTTT.

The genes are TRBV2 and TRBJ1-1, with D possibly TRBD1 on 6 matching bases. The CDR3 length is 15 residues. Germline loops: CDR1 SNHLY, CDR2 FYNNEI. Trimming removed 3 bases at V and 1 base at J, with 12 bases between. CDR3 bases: TGTGCCAGCAGTGATCTAGGACAGCCGAACACTGAAGCTTTCTTT. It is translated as CASSDLGQPNTEAFF.

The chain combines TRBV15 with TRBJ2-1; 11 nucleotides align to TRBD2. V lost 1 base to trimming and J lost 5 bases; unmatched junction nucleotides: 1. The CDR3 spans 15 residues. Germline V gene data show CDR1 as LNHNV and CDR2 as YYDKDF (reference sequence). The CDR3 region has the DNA TGTGCCACCAGCAGAGTACTAGCGGGAGACAATGAGCAGTTCTTC. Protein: CATSRVLAGDNEQFF.

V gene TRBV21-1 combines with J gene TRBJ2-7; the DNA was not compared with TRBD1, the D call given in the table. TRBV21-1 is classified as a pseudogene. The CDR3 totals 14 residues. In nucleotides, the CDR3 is TGTGCCAGCAGCAAAGTGACAGACTCCTACGAGCAGTACTTC. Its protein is CASSKVTDSYEQYF.

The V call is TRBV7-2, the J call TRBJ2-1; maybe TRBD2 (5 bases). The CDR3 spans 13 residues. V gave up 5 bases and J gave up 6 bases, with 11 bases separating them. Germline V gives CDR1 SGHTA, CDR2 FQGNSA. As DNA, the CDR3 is TGTGCCAGCAGCACACTAGTTTCCAATGAGCAGTTCTTC. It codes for CASSTLVSNEQFF. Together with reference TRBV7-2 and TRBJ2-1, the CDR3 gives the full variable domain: GAGVSQSPSNKVTEKGKDVELRCDPISGHTALYWYRQSLGQGLEFLIYFQGNSAPDKSGLPSDRFSAERTGGSVSTLTIQRTQQEDSAVYLCASSTLVSNEQFFGPGTRLTVL.

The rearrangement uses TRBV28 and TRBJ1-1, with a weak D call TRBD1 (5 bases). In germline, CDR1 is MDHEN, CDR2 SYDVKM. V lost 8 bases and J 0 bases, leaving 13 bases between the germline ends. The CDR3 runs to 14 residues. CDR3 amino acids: CASQAGGMNTEAFF. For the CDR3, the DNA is TGTGCCAGCCAGGCGGGGGGGATGAACACTGAAGCTTTCTTT. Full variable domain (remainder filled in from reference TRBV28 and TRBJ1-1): DVKVTQSSRYLVKRTGEKVFLECVQDMDHENMFWYRQDPGLGLRLIYFSYDVKMKEKGDIPEGYSVSREKKERFSLILESASTNQTSMYLCASQAGGMNTEAFFGQGTRLTVV.

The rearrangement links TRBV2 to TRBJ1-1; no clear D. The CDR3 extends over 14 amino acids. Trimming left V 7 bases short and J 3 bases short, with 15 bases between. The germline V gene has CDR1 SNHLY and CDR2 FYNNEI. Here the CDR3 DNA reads TGTGCCAGCACTGACACCGATGAGGACACTGAAGCTTTCTTT. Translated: CASTDTDEDTEAFF.